The sequence of this T cell receptor (beta chain) was determined in a study of cytomegalovirus exposure and HLA in healthy donors. About the study: Samples from HLA-typed donors yielded 85 million to 95 million unique TCRs in an early data release.

This clone was counted once. Its antigen remains unidentified. Study-wide findings and caveats: Earlier analysis looked at TCR beta V segments, and most were productive about 90% or about 30% of the time. The listing of 150 to 200 TCR beta chains classed them as cytomegalovirus-associated.

The germline CDR1 and CDR2 sequences are SGHTA and FQGTGA. The CDR3 has 13 amino acids. Trimming cost V 2 bases and J 10 bases, with 12 bases left between them. Primers included in the PCR were 60 Vbeta and 13 Jbeta primers. Original data processing: As a later analysis found, there were 60 million to 90 million unique TCR beta chains, of which roughly 11 million were shared. Repertoires were generated with immunoSEQ multiplex PCR, while TCRdb's copy carries only in-frame clones and drops some. V and J calls and clone size are those listed in that table; D and trimming were worked out from the DNA. The sample carries about 140,000 clones, less than 85% recorded once.

The J gene is TRBJ2-1, the V gene TRBV7-3; D is perhaps TRBD2 (5 bases). Sequencing used PBMCs. The TCR sequence derives from an older woman in good health and CMV-seropositive. CDR3: CASSLGSGEEQFF. Here the CDR3 DNA reads TGTGCCAGCAGCTTAGGGTCCGGGGAAGAGCAGTTCTTC.